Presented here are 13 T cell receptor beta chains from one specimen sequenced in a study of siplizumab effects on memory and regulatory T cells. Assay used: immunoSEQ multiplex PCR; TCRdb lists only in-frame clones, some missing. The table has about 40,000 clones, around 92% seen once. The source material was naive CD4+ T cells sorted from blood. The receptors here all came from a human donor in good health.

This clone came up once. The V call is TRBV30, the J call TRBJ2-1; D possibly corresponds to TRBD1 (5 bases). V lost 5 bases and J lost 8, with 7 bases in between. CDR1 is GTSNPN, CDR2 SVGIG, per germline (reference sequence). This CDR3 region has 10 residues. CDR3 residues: CAWGAYEQFF. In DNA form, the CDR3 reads TGTGCCTGGGGGGCCTATGAGCAGTTCTTC. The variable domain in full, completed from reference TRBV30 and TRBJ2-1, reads SQTIHQWPATLVQPVGSPLSLECTVEGTSNPNLYWYRQAAGRGLQLLFYSVGIGQISSEVPQNLSASRPQDRQFILSSKKLLLSDSGFYLCAWGAYEQFFGPGTRLTVL.

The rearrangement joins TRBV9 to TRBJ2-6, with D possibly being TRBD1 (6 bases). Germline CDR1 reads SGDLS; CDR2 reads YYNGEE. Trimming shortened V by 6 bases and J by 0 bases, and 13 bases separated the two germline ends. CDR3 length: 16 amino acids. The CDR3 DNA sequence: TGTGCCAGCACCCGAGGACAGACCTCTGGGGCCAACGTCCTGACTTTC. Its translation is CASTRGQTSGANVLTF.

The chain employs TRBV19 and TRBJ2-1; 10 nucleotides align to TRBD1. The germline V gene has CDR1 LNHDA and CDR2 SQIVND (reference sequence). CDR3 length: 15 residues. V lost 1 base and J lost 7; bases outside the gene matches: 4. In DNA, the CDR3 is TGTGCCAGTAGTATAGTGACAGGGGGCTTTAATGAGCAGTTCTTC. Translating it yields CASSIVTGGFNEQFF.

The CDR3 nucleotides read TGCAGCGCTCCGGGACGGGAGAACACCGGGGAGCTGTTTTTT. It specifies CSAPGRENTGELFF. This chain uses TRBV29-1 with TRBJ2-2; D may be TRBD1 or TRBD2 (5 bases each). There are 14 residues in the CDR3. V was pared by 7 bases and J by 1 base, with 13 bases between. Germline CDR1 and CDR2: SQVTM and ANQGSEA.

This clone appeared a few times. The CDR3 protein is CASSESVGYGYTF. CDR3 nucleotides: TGCGCCAGCAGTGAGTCGGTCGGCTATGGCTACACCTTC. The genes are TRBV10-1 and TRBJ1-2, with D hard to call. The length of the CDR3 is 13 residues. The germline V gene encodes CDR1 WNHNN and CDR2 SYGVQD (reference sequence). Deletions cut 0 bases from V and 4 bases from J, with 6 bases between.

The CDR3 DNA is TGTGCCAGCAGCATACAACAGGGGGCCAATTCACCCCTCCACTTT. It codes for CASSIQQGANSPLHF. The chain carries TRBV13 and TRBJ1-6; 9 nucleotides agree with TRBD1. The junction had 6 bases not matched to a gene; V was cut back by 5 bases and J by 7 bases. Germline values: CDR1 PRHDT, CDR2 FYEKMQ (reference sequence). The CDR3 length is 15 residues.

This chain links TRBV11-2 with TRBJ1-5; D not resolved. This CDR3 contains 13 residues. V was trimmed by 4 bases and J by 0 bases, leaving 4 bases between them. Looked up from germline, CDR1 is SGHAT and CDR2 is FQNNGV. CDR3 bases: TGTGCCAGCAGCTCCCATAGCAATCAGCCCCAGCATTTT. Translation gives CASSSHSNQPQHF.

The chain's CDR3 is CASSSTSGAYNEQFF. CDR3 bases: TGCGCCAGCAGCTCAACTAGCGGGGCTTACAATGAGCAGTTCTTC. The V call is TRBV5-1, the J call TRBJ2-1, with TRBD2 identical over 10 bases. V shed 3 bases and J 4 bases; nucleotides not matched to a gene: 4. Germline V gene lookup returns CDR1 SGHRS and CDR2 YFSETQ. CDR3 length: 15 residues.

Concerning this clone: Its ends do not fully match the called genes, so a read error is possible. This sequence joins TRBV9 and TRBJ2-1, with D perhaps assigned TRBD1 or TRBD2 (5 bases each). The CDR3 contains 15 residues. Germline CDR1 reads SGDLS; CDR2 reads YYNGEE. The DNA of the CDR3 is TGTGCCAGCAGCGTAGCGGGGCACCCCTACAGTGAGCAGTTCTTC. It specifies CASSVAGHPYSEQFF.

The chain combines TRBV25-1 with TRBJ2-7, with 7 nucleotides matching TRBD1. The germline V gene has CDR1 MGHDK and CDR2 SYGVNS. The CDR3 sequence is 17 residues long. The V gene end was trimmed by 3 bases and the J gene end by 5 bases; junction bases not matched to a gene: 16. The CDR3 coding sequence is TGTGCCAGCAGTGATCCCAAGGACAGGCCGTATCAAAACGAGCAGTACTTC. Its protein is CASSDPKDRPYQNEQYF.

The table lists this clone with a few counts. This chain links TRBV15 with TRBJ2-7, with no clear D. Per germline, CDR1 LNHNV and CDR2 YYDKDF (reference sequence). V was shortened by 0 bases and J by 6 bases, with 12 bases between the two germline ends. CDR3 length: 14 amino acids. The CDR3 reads CATSRDGSAREQYF. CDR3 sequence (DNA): TGTGCCACCAGCAGAGATGGTTCTGCGCGCGAGCAGTACTTC. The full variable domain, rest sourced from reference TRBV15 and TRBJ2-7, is DAMVIQNPRYQVTQFGKPVTLSCSQTLNHNVMYWYQQKSSQAPKLLFHYYDKDFNNEADTPDNFQSRRPNTSFCFLDIRSPGLGDTAMYLCATSRDGSAREQYFGPGTRLTVT.

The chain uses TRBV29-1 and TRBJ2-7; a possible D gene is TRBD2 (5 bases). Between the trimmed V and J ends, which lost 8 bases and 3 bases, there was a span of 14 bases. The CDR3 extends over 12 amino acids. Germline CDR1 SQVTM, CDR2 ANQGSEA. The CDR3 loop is CSPWGVDYEQYF. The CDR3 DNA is TGCAGCCCCTGGGGAGTGGACTACGAGCAGTACTTC.

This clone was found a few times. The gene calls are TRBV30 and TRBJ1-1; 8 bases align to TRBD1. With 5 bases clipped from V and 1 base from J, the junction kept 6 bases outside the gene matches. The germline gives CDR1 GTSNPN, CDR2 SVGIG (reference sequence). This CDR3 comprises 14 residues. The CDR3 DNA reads TGTGCCTGGGCCCGAGGACAGGGGAACACTGAAGCTTTCTTT. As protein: CAWARGQGNTEAFF. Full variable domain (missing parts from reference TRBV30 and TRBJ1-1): SQTIHQWPATLVQPVGSPLSLECTVEGTSNPNLYWYRQAAGRGLQLLFYSVGIGQISSEVPQNLSASRPQDRQFILSSKKLLLSDSGFYLCAWARGQGNTEAFFGQGTRLTVV.